A selection of T cell receptor beta chains follows, all from one sample in a study of blood T cell repertoires in COVID-19. The repertoire was sequenced with immunoSEQ multiplex PCR; TCRdb's copy has only in-frame clones and lacks some. The table records around 270,000 clones, less than 90% of them present only once. The sequencing input was peripheral blood. The origin of the receptors is a woman in her thirties or forties who had recovered from COVID-19. Both conserved end residues are part of each CDR3. D genes are given only for firm matches. Not every row has a clone size; where given, it reads once, few, many or a size class.

CDR3 DNA,CDR3 protein,clone size,J gene,V gene,D gene
TGCGCCAGCAGCGAAAGTGGGGCTGGACAGGGGAATTCACCCCTCCACTTT,CASSESGAGQGNSPLHF,NA,TRBJ1-6,TRBV4-1,TRBD1
TGTGCCAGCAGCCAACGCCGACTAGCGGGGGACGTCGCAGATACGCAGTATTTT,CASSQRRLAGDVADTQYF,NA,TRBJ2-3,TRBV3-1/TRBV3-2,TRBD2
TGTGCCAGCAGTTTACCCCGCAATGAGCAGTTCTTC,CASSLPRNEQFF,NA,TRBJ2-1,TRBV28,NA
TGTGCCAGCAGTTTACGGGGAGGCAGCAATCAGCCCCAGCATTTT,CASSLRGGSNQPQHF,NA,TRBJ1-5,TRBV28,NA
TGTGCCAGCAGCTTAGGAGAGCTAAGCACAGATACGCAGTATTTT,CASSLGELSTDTQYF,once,TRBJ2-3,TRBV7-9,NA
TGCGCCAGCAGCCAAGGGTCGCAGGGGGGCAATGAGCAGTTCTTC,CASSQGSQGGNEQFF,NA,TRBJ2-1,TRBV4-1,NA
TGTGCCTGGGGCCGCGTGTCCAACTCCTACAATGAGCAGTTCTTC,CAWGRVSNSYNEQFF,NA,TRBJ2-1,TRBV30,NA
TGTGCCAGCAGCTTGGGACAGGCCGTAGGAGGCTACACCTTC,CASSLGQAVGGYTF,NA,TRBJ1-2,TRBV7-9,TRBD1
TGTGCCAGCAGCTTTTCGGGGGGCACCTACAATGAGCAGTTCTTC,CASSFSGGTYNEQFF,NA,TRBJ2-1,TRBV5-4,NA
TGTGCCAGCAGCCTCAATCTAGGGGATGGGAATTATGGCTACACCTTC,CASSLNLGDGNYGYTF,NA,TRBJ1-2,TRBV7-7,NA
TGTGCCAGCTCACCCCTAGGTGCGGGGACGAACACCGGGGAGCTGTTTTTT,CASSPLGAGTNTGELFF,NA,TRBJ2-2,TRBV18,NA
TGTGCCAGCAGCAAAGGAGAGGTGGAGGGGCGCGATGAAAAACTGTTTTTT,CASSKGEVEGRDEKLFF,NA,TRBJ1-4,TRBV21-1,NA
TGTGCCAGTCGGAGTATTTTACGGGACACCGTTAAACTGTTTTTT,CASRSILRDTVKLFF,once,TRBJ1-4,TRBV19,NA
TGTGCCAGCAGCTTAGGCAGTGCAACTAATGAAAAACTGTTTTTT,CASSLGSATNEKLFF,NA,TRBJ1-4,TRBV7-9,NA
TGTGCCAGTCCGGCAACGGGACAAATGAACACTGAAGCTTTCTTT,CASPATGQMNTEAFF,NA,TRBJ1-1,TRBV28,NA
TGTGCCAGCAGCACATACCCGGGGGAGAGCTCCTACAATGAGCAGTTCTTC,CASSTYPGESSYNEQFF,NA,TRBJ2-1,TRBV7-8,NA
TGTGCCAGCAGCTTAGCAACCGGACACTATAGCAATCAGCCCCAGCATTTT,CASSLATGHYSNQPQHF,NA,TRBJ1-5,TRBV7-2,NA
TGTGCCAGCAGTTATAATCCGGGACAGCTAGGGGCCCAGTACTTC,CASSYNPGQLGAQYF,NA,TRBJ2-5,TRBV6-5,TRBD1
TGTGCCAGTACTCTTGGGGGGATCTTGAACACTGAAGCTTTCTTT,CASTLGGILNTEAFF,NA,TRBJ1-1,TRBV19,NA
TGTGCCAGTAGTAACAGGATTTCTAATGAAAAACTGTTTTTT,CASSNRISNEKLFF,NA,TRBJ1-4,TRBV19,NA
TGTGCCAGCAGCGTAGGCGTAGGACTAGCGGGGAGTATCCAAGAGACCCAGTACTTC,CASSVGVGLAGSIQETQYF,NA,TRBJ2-5,TRBV9,TRBD2
TGCGCCAGCAGCGAGTCAGCGGGGGGGTCCTACAATGAGCAGTTCTTC,CASSESAGGSYNEQFF,NA,TRBJ2-1,TRBV5-1,TRBD2
TGTGCCAGCACCTTGCGACCGGGAAATTCACCCCTCCACTTT,CASTLRPGNSPLHF,NA,TRBJ1-6,TRBV9,NA
TGTGCCAGCAGTTTCGGTTCTGGAAACACCATATATTTT,CASSFGSGNTIYF,NA,TRBJ1-3,TRBV28,NA
TGCACCAGCAGCCCCGGATCCCTAGCGCACGGGGAGCTGTTTTTT,CTSSPGSLAHGELFF,NA,TRBJ2-2,TRBV1,NA
TGTGCCAGCAGCTTCCCCCGTACAGGGGATCTTAGGAACAATGAGCAGTTCTTC,CASSFPRTGDLRNNEQFF,NA,TRBJ2-1,TRBV7-8,TRBD1
TGCGCCAGCAGCTTGGGGCAGGGGGATGAAAAACTGTTTTTT,CASSLGQGDEKLFF,NA,TRBJ1-4,TRBV5-1,TRBD1
TGTGCCAGCAGGCAACGGACAGGGGACTCTGGGGAGCTGTTTTTT,CASRQRTGDSGELFF,NA,TRBJ2-2,TRBV3-1/TRBV3-2,TRBD1
TGTGCCAGCTCACCCACTAAAGGGCGGGACTCTGGAAACACCATATATTTT,CASSPTKGRDSGNTIYF,NA,TRBJ1-3,TRBV18,NA
TGTGCCAGCAGGCAACAGGGAATAGGGGAGCTGTTTTTT,CASRQQGIGELFF,once,TRBJ2-2,TRBV2,NA
TGTGCCAGCAGTGTCGAGAGCGGCAATCAGCCCCAGCATTTT,CASSVESGNQPQHF,NA,TRBJ1-5,TRBV2,NA
TGTGCCAGCAGCCGCGGGACAGGGTCAGGAGTAGCTTCGGGCTACACCTTC,CASSRGTGSGVASGYTF,NA,TRBJ1-2,TRBV28,TRBD1
TGTGCCAGCACCCCTGGGACAGGCTCGAACACTGAAGCTTTCTTT,CASTPGTGSNTEAFF,NA,TRBJ1-1,TRBV6-5,TRBD1
TGTGCCAGCAGCTCCTGGGCGGGCAATGAGCAGTTCTTC,CASSSWAGNEQFF,NA,TRBJ2-1,TRBV7-3,NA
TGTGCCAGCAGCCGTTACAGGGAAGAGACCCAGTACTTC,CASSRYREETQYF,NA,TRBJ2-5,TRBV7-2,NA
TGTGCCAGCAGCTTATCGTACAGGGTGGGGAAACTGTTTTTT,CASSLSYRVGKLFF,NA,TRBJ1-4,TRBV11-3,NA
TGTGCCAGCAGTCCCGGGGGGGGATATGGCTACACCTTC,CASSPGGGYGYTF,NA,TRBJ1-2,TRBV27,NA
TGTGCCAGCAGTTACCGGAGCAATCAGCCCCAGCATTTT,CASSYRSNQPQHF,NA,TRBJ1-5,TRBV6-5,NA
TGTGCCAGCAGCCGTCCGGGACACTACGAGCAGTACTTC,CASSRPGHYEQYF,NA,TRBJ2-7,TRBV5-4,NA
TGTGCCAGCAGTTTGGCCGCGGTCTACGAGCAGTACTTC,CASSLAAVYEQYF,NA,TRBJ2-7,TRBV28,NA
TGCGCCAGCAGTGAACCGTCAGTCTATGGCTACACCTTC,CASSEPSVYGYTF,NA,TRBJ1-2,TRBV5-1,NA
TGTGCCAGCGGCTCTGTCGGGGAGCTGTTTTTT,CASGSVGELFF,NA,TRBJ2-2,TRBV13,NA
TGTGCCATCAGTTATACCGGGACTGGAAACTACAATGAGCAGTTCTTC,CAISYTGTGNYNEQFF,NA,TRBJ2-1,TRBV10-3,NA
TGTGCCAGCAGCTTGTCAAGGACAGGAATCAATCAGCCCCAGCATTTT,CASSLSRTGINQPQHF,NA,TRBJ1-5,TRBV5-6,TRBD1
TGTGCCAGCTCACCCCCCGGGGGATACGACTTAGCTTACGAGCAGTACTTC,CASSPPGGYDLAYEQYF,NA,TRBJ2-7,TRBV28,NA
TGCGCCAGCAGCCTCGACTCAACTAATGAAAAACTGTTTTTT,CASSLDSTNEKLFF,NA,TRBJ1-4,TRBV5-1,NA
TGTGCCAGTAGTATGGGCAGGGGTGGTGAAGCTTTCTTT,CASSMGRGGEAFF,NA,TRBJ1-1,TRBV19,NA